At least ten counts were recorded for the clone carrying this T cell receptor beta chain. There are 12 residues in the CDR3. The V end was cut by 11 bases, the J end by 10 bases, with 18 bases between. Germline V lookup: CDR1 MNHEY, CDR2 SVGEGT. Multiplex PCR, run in two rounds, amplified TCR beta CDR3 from genomic DNA. Primers were specific to each TRBV and TRBJ gene in first-round PCR. MiXCR, applied by TCRdb to the multiplex PCR reads, yields one record per CDR3 protein. The repertoire holds 25,000 to 35,000 distinct CDR3 sequences, under 60% seen once, with approximately 17% in the top ten. The data originate from a study of prognosis after radiotherapy for stage I lung cancer. On the study more broadly: Among the non-small cell lung cancer patients, all were considered medically inoperable. Enrolled patients (roughly 13 men, roughly six women) had a median age of approximately 71 years and an age range of roughly 50 to 85 years. Roughly 7 of the patients had squamous cell carcinoma tumors, while twelve had adenocarcinoma tumors.

The source is a donor at least 50 years old with non-small cell lung cancer. The sequences come from PBMCs, collected before or after stereotactic body radiation therapy (not recorded which). The chain joins TRBV6-2 or TRBV6-3 to TRBJ2-1; D may correspond to TRBD1 or TRBD2 (7 bases each). CDR3 loop: CAGQARGGEQFF. The DNA of the CDR3 is TGTGCCGGACAGGCCAGGGGGGGGGAGCAGTTCTTC.